A selection of T cell receptor beta chains follows, all from one sample in a study of shared clonotypes between healthy human individuals. Clones were read by immunoSEQ multiplex PCR, and TCRdb kept only the in-frame ones, dropping some. The sample holds over a million clones, approximately 97% seen once. Sequencing input: naive CD4+ T cells sorted from blood. These receptors were obtained from a man in his thirties or forties in good health. The CDR3 runs from the conserved cysteine through the conserved F or W. A D gene is named only where the DNA matches it firmly. Size is stated for part of the rows, as once, few or many counts, or as a class when the clone is expanded.

V gene: TRBV7-2; J gene: TRBJ2-1; D gene: TRBD2; clone size: NA; CDR3 DNA: TGTGCCAGCAGCACCGCAAACGGCGGGAGACTTCGTGAGCAGTTCTTC; CDR3 protein: CASSTANGGRLREQFF
V gene: TRBV15; J gene: TRBJ1-1; D gene: TRBD1; clone size: NA; CDR3 DNA: TGTGCCACCAGCAGAGGGGACAGGTTTACCACTGAAGCTTTCTTT; CDR3 protein: CATSRGDRFTTEAFF
V gene: TRBV5-5; J gene: TRBJ1-2; D gene: NA; clone size: once; CDR3 DNA: TGTGCCAGCAGCTTTCAGGGTAACTATGGCTACACCTTC; CDR3 protein: CASSFQGNYGYTF
V gene: TRBV18; J gene: TRBJ2-5; D gene: NA; clone size: NA; CDR3 DNA: TGTGCCAGCTCAACCAGACAGACAGCGCAAGAGACCCAGTACTTC; CDR3 protein: CASSTRQTAQETQYF
V gene: TRBV5-1; J gene: TRBJ2-3; D gene: TRBD2; clone size: NA; CDR3 DNA: TGCGCCAGCCGACTAGCGGGGTATATCACAGATACGCAGTATTTT; CDR3 protein: CASRLAGYITDTQYF
V gene: TRBV2; J gene: TRBJ2-3; D gene: NA; clone size: NA; CDR3 DNA: TGTGCCAGCAGGGTTGAAGATACGCAGTATTTT; CDR3 protein: CASRVEDTQYF
V gene: TRBV14; J gene: TRBJ2-7; D gene: TRBD1; clone size: NA; CDR3 DNA: TGTGCCGTATCCGGGCGGACAGGGCGGGACCGATACGAGCAGTACTTC; CDR3 protein: CAVSGRTGRDRYEQYF
V gene: TRBV6-5; J gene: TRBJ2-3; D gene: NA; clone size: NA; CDR3 DNA: TGTGCCAGCAGTTACGGGGGGAACGAGCTCACAGATACGCAGTATTTT; CDR3 protein: CASSYGGNELTDTQYF
V gene: TRBV28; J gene: TRBJ2-1; D gene: NA; clone size: NA; CDR3 DNA: TGTGCCAGCAGACTCCAACTAGGTGGCGTGGGTGAGCAGTTCTTC; CDR3 protein: CASRLQLGGVGEQFF
V gene: TRBV7-2; J gene: TRBJ1-3; D gene: NA; clone size: NA; CDR3 DNA: TGTGCCAGCAGCTTAGGGCAGGCTGGAAACACCATATATTTT; CDR3 protein: CASSLGQAGNTIYF
V gene: TRBV19; J gene: TRBJ2-7; D gene: TRBD2; clone size: NA; CDR3 DNA: TGTGCCAGTAGTACGGGCGCGGGACTAGCTACCGAGCAGTACTTC; CDR3 protein: CASSTGAGLATEQYF
V gene: TRBV5-1; J gene: TRBJ2-4; D gene: NA; clone size: once; CDR3 DNA: TGCGCCAGCGCCCCGGGGGATTTTTCCAAAAACATTCAGTACTTC; CDR3 protein: CASAPGDFSKNIQYF
V gene: TRBV7-8; J gene: TRBJ2-1; D gene: TRBD2; clone size: NA; CDR3 DNA: TGTGCCAGCAGCATTAGCGGGAGCTCCTACAATGAGCAGTTCTTC; CDR3 protein: CASSISGSSYNEQFF
V gene: TRBV2; J gene: TRBJ2-7; D gene: TRBD1; clone size: NA; CDR3 DNA: TGTGCCAGCAAGCCACCGGGACAGAGGTGGTACGAGCAGTACTTC; CDR3 protein: CASKPPGQRWYEQYF
V gene: TRBV19; J gene: TRBJ2-1; D gene: TRBD2; clone size: NA; CDR3 DNA: TGTGCCAGTAGTACCCAAATACTTCTAGCGGGAGACGATGAGCAGTTCTTC; CDR3 protein: CASSTQILLAGDDEQFF
V gene: TRBV6-1; J gene: TRBJ2-7; D gene: NA; clone size: NA; CDR3 DNA: TGTGCCAGCAGCCTAGTGGGGGACTACGAGCAGTACTTC; CDR3 protein: CASSLVGDYEQYF
V gene: TRBV5-1; J gene: TRBJ1-4; D gene: NA; clone size: once; CDR3 DNA: TGCGCCAGCAGCTTGGGCACGGGCTCCGAAAAACTGTTTTTT; CDR3 protein: CASSLGTGSEKLFF
V gene: TRBV5-6; J gene: TRBJ2-2; D gene: TRBD1; clone size: NA; CDR3 DNA: TGTGCCAGCAGTCGCCTGACAGGGGTGATCGGGGAGCTGTTTTTT; CDR3 protein: CASSRLTGVIGELFF
V gene: TRBV7-2; J gene: TRBJ2-7; D gene: TRBD2; clone size: NA; CDR3 DNA: TGTGCCAGCAGTTCCTCCCGGGCGACTAGCGGGGGATACGAGCAGTACTTC; CDR3 protein: CASSSSRATSGGYEQYF
V gene: TRBV7-2; J gene: TRBJ2-1; D gene: NA; clone size: NA; CDR3 DNA: TGTGCCAGCAGATTCCCCGGGTACAATGAGCAGTTCTTC; CDR3 protein: CASRFPGYNEQFF
V gene: TRBV28; J gene: TRBJ1-5; D gene: NA; clone size: NA; CDR3 DNA: TGTGCCAGCAGATCTTTTAAGGGGAATAGCAATCAGCCCCAGCATTTT; CDR3 protein: CASRSFKGNSNQPQHF
V gene: TRBV28; J gene: TRBJ2-5; D gene: TRBD2; clone size: NA; CDR3 DNA: TGTGCCAGCAGTCTAGCGGGACTGCTGTACCAAGAGACCCAGTACTTC; CDR3 protein: CASSLAGLLYQETQYF
V gene: TRBV5-6; J gene: TRBJ2-7; D gene: NA; clone size: NA; CDR3 DNA: TGTGCCAGCAGCCCGGGACGGAGACATAGCTCCTACGAGCAGTACTTC; CDR3 protein: CASSPGRRHSSYEQYF